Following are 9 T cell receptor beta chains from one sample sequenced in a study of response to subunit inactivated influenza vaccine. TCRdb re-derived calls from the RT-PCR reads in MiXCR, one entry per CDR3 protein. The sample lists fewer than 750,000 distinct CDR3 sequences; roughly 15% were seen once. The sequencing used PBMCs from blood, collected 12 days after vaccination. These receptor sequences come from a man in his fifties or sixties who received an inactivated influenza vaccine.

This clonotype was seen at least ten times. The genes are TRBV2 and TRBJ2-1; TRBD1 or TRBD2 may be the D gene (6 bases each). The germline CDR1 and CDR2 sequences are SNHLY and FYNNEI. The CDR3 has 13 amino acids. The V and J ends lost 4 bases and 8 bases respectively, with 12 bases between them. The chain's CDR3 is CASSARRGDEQFF. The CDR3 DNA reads TGTGCCAGCAGTGCCAGGAGGGGGGATGAGCAGTTCTTC. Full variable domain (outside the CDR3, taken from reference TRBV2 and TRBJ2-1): EPEVTQTPSHQVTQMGQEVILRCVPISNHLYFYWYRQILGQKVEFLVSFYNNEISEKSEIFDDQFSVERPDGSNFTLKIRSTKLEDSAMYFCASSARRGDEQFFGPGTRLTVL.

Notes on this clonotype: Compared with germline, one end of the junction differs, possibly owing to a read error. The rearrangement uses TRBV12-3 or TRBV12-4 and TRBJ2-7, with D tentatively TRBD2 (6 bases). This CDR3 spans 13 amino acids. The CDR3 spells CASRILASHEQYF. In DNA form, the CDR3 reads TGTGCCAGCAGAATACTAGCCTCCCACGAGCAGTACTTC.

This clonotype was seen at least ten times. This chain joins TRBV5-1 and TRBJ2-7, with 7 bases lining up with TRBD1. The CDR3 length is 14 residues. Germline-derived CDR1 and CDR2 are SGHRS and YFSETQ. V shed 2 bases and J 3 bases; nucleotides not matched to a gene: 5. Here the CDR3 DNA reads TGCGCCAGCAGCTTCGGGACAGATTACTACGAGCAGTACTTC. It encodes CASSFGTDYYEQYF.

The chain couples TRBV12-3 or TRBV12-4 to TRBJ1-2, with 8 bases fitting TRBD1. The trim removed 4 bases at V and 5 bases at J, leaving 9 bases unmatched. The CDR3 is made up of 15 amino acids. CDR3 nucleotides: TGTGCCAGCAGTTCCCTGACAGGGGCTGGATATGGCTACACCTTC. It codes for CASSSLTGAGYGYTF.

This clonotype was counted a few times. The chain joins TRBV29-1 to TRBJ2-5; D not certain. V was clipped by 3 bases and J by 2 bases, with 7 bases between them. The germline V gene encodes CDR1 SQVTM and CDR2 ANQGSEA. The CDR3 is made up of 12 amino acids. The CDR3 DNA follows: TGCAGCGTTGAGGCACTACAAGAGACCCAGTACTTC. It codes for CSVEALQETQYF.

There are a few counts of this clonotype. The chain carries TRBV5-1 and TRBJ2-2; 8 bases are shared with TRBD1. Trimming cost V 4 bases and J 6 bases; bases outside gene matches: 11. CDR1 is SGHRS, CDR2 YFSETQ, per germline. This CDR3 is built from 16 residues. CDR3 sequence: CASSMLGQGSAGELFF. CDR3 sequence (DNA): TGCGCCAGCAGCATGCTAGGACAGGGTTCTGCCGGGGAGCTGTTTTTT.

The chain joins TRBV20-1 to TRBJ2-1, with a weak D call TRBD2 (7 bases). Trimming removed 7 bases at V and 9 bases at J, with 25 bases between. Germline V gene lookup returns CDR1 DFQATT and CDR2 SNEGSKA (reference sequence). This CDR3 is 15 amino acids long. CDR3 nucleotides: TGCAGTGTTCCGAGGGGGGGAGGGTTCTCCAGTGAGCAGTTCTTC. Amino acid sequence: CSVPRGGGFSSEQFF.

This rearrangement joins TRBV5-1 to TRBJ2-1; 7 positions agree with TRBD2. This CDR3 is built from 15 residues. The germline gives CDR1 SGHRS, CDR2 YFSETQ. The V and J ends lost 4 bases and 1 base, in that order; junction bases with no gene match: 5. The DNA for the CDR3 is TGCGCCAGCAGCCGCACTAGCGCTTCCTACAATGAGCAGTTCTTC. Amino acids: CASSRTSASYNEQFF.

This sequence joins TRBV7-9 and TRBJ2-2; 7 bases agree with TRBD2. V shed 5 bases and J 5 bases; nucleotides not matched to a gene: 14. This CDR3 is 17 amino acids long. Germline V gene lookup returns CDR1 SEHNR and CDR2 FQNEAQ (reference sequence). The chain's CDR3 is CASSTFRGEARTGELFF. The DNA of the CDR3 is TGTGCCAGCAGCACATTTCGGGGGGAGGCACGAACCGGGGAGCTGTTTTTT.